The next 32 T cell receptor beta chains were all read from a single sample in a study of T-cell reconstitution after alpha-beta-depleted transplantation in children. The library targeted TCRbeta and was prepared with unique molecular identifiers. TCRdb itself ran the PCR reads through MiXCR, one entry per CDR3 protein. The table shows about 980,000 distinct CDR3 sequences, with around 30% occurring only once. Sequencing was performed on PBMCs, mostly from graft donor cells, taken 360 days after TCRalphabeta/CD19-depleted stem cell transplant. These receptors came from a boy younger than two who had a stem cell transplant for SCID, so the T cells may come from the graft donor.

This clonotype was detected once. This may arise from a read error, as a much more abundant clone is one base away. Here the CDR3 reads CASSLKAGGPNEQFF. CDR3 coding DNA: TGTGCCAGCAGCTTAAAAGCGGGGGGGCCCAATGAGCAGTTCTTC. The chain joins TRBV7-9 to TRBJ2-1, with TRBD2 identical over 10 bases. Trimming cost V 2 bases and J 6 bases; bases outside gene matches: 4. The germline V gene has CDR1 SEHNR and CDR2 FQNEAQ (reference sequence). CDR3 length equals 15 residues.

A few counts support this clonotype. The rearrangement links TRBV5-1 to TRBJ2-3; 8 bases line up with TRBD2. Germline V gene data show CDR1 as SGHRS and CDR2 as YFSETQ. The trim removed 5 bases at V and 2 bases at J, leaving 4 bases unmatched. The CDR3 contains 14 residues. CDR3 DNA sequence: TGCGCCAGCAGGAGTAGCGGGAACACAGATACGCAGTATTTT. Amino acid sequence: CASRSSGNTDTQYF.

The chain has TRBV20-1 and TRBJ1-2; no reliable D call. The CDR3 covers 16 residues. The V and J ends lost 0 bases and 5 bases respectively, with 19 bases between them. The germline V gene has CDR1 DFQATT and CDR2 SNEGSKA (reference sequence). The CDR3 coding sequence is TGCAGTGCTAGAGAGGCAGGCTCCTCCACCTATTATGGCTACACCTTC. Encoded protein: CSAREAGSSTYYGYTF.

In this sample, this clonotype turned up a few times. The rearrangement links TRBV7-8 to TRBJ2-1; D is ambiguous. Germline CDR1 is SGHVS and CDR2 is FQNEAQ. The CDR3 consists of 13 residues. The ends were cut back, 2 bases at V and 9 bases at J, with 11 bases in the middle. The DNA of the CDR3 is TGTGCCAGCAGCTTACAGAGTCAGGTTGAGCAGTTCTTC. Translated, it gives CASSLQSQVEQFF.

The chain employs TRBV5-5 and TRBJ2-7, with 7 bases matching TRBD1. This CDR3 has 16 residues. Germline CDR1 and CDR2: SGHKS and YYEKEE (reference sequence). Trimming at V came to 6 bases and at J to 6 bases, leaving 18 bases not matched to a gene. Here the CDR3 DNA reads TGTGCCAGCACCCCCTTCAAGGCGACAGGGCTCGTCGAGCAGTACTTC. Protein: CASTPFKATGLVEQYF.

A word on this clonotype: A much larger clonotype is one base distant, so this may be a read error. The chain uses TRBV5-1 and TRBJ2-7; TRBD1 agrees at 7 bases. V shed 3 bases and J 3 bases; nucleotides not matched to a gene: 3. The germline V gene encodes CDR1 SGHRS and CDR2 YFSETQ. The CDR3 is made up of 13 amino acids. CDR3 loop: CASSSGQHYEQYF. The CDR3 nucleotides read TGCGCCAGCAGCTCGGGACAGCACTACGAGCAGTACTTC.

Only a few counts were recorded for this clonotype. The J gene is TRBJ2-1, the V gene TRBV29-1; 10 positions agree with TRBD2. The trim removed 1 base at V and 6 bases at J, leaving 9 bases unmatched. This CDR3 is built from 16 residues. From germline, CDR1 is SQVTM and CDR2 ANQGSEA. CDR3 nucleotides: TGCAGCGTTGAAGTCATAGCGGGGGGTGGATTCAATGAGCAGTTCTTC. Translated: CSVEVIAGGGFNEQFF.

This clonotype has just a few counts. The chain is built from TRBV12-3 or TRBV12-4 and TRBJ2-5; a possible D gene is TRBD1 (7 bases). The CDR3 sequence is 13 residues long. Deletions cut 8 bases from V and 4 bases from J, with 14 bases between. The CDR3 loop is CASLRGVGETQYF. CDR3 in DNA: TGTGCCAGCCTCAGGGGGGTAGGAGAGACCCAGTACTTC.

The chain uses TRBV9 and TRBJ2-7, with TRBD1 as a possible D gene (6 bases). Trimming took off 0 bases at V and 3 bases at J, with 13 bases between the two ends. Germline lookup yields CDR1 SGDLS and CDR2 YYNGEE. The CDR3 sequence is 15 residues long. CDR3 DNA: TGTGCCAGCAGCGTAGCTCTGGGCAGGGGCTACGAGCAGTACTTC. Protein: CASSVALGRGYEQYF.

The CDR3 is CASRDWGLGNEQFF. The DNA for the CDR3 is TGTGCCAGCAGGGACTGGGGCCTAGGGAATGAGCAGTTCTTC. V gene TRBV2 combines with J gene TRBJ2-1, with D possibly being TRBD1 or TRBD2 (5 bases each). With 6 bases removed from V and 7 bases from J, the gap between germline ends came to 16 bases. The CDR3 length is 14 residues. Germline values: CDR1 SNHLY, CDR2 FYNNEI.

The CDR3 loop is CASRGDRADGYTF. The CDR3 DNA is TGTGCCAGCAGGGGGGACAGGGCGGATGGCTACACCTTC. The rearrangement links TRBV2 to TRBJ1-2; 9 nucleotides agree with TRBD1. The CDR3 runs to 13 residues. The J segment lost 6 bases and the V segment lost 6 bases, leaving 5 bases of the junction unmatched. Germline V gives CDR1 SNHLY, CDR2 FYNNEI.

For the CDR3, the DNA is TGTGCCAGCAGCGTAGCTCTGCGGGGGGCAATCACCGGGGAGCTGTTTTTT. Translated: CASSVALRGAITGELFF. The rearrangement joins TRBV9 to TRBJ2-2; TRBD2 matches 8 bases. The J segment lost 4 bases and the V segment lost 0 bases, leaving 8 bases of the junction unmatched. The CDR3 spans 17 residues. Germline V lookup: CDR1 SGDLS, CDR2 YYNGEE. The whole variable domain, remainder taken from reference TRBV9 and TRBJ2-2, is DSGVTQTPKHLITATGQRVTLRCSPRSGDLSVYWYQQSLDQGLQFLIQYYNGEERAKGNILERFSAQQFPDLHSELNLSSLELGDSALYFCASSVALRGAITGELFFGEGSRLTVL.

The chain carries TRBV7-2 and TRBJ2-7; D gene uncertain. The CDR3 runs 13 residues. CDR1 is SGHTA, CDR2 FQGNSA, per germline. V lost 6 bases to trimming and J lost 3 bases, with 12 bases between them. For the CDR3, the DNA is TGTGCCAGCAGGGAACCGGGCCTCTACGAGCAGTACTTC. Translated: CASREPGLYEQYF.

This chain links TRBV25-1 with TRBJ2-7, with D possibly being TRBD1 (5 bases). CDR3 length: 16 amino acids. The V gene lost 3 bases and the J gene lost 3 bases, with 18 bases spanning the gap. Germline V CDR1 and CDR2: MGHDK, SYGVNS. CDR3: CASSDYGRVSLYEQYF. Here the CDR3 DNA reads TGTGCCAGCAGTGATTACGGCAGGGTATCTCTCTACGAGCAGTACTTC.

The rearrangement joins TRBV7-2 to TRBJ2-5; D may be TRBD1 (6 bases). The V end lost 1 base, the J end lost 9 bases, and 12 bases lay between the germline ends. There are 13 residues in the CDR3. Germline V gene sequence: CDR1 SGHTA, CDR2 FQGNSA. CDR3 DNA sequence: TGTGCCAGCAGCTTAGGGACAGACTTGCCCCAGTACTTC. This translates into CASSLGTDLPQYF.

This clonotype was found a few times. The chain couples TRBV10-3 to TRBJ2-3; 12 bases agree with TRBD1. Germline-derived CDR1 and CDR2 are ENHRY and SYGVKD. With V trimmed by 5 bases and J by 2 bases, 5 bases remained unmatched. CDR3 size: 16 residues. In DNA, the CDR3 is TGTGCCATCAGTAACCTGGGACAGGGGGCCACAGATACGCAGTATTTT. Translation: CAISNLGQGATDTQYF.

This clonotype has just a few counts. The chain joins TRBV20-1 to TRBJ1-1; D unclear. Deletions cut 3 bases from V and 3 bases from J, with 11 bases between. CDR1 and CDR2 (germline): DFQATT, SNEGSKA (reference sequence). This CDR3 contains 13 residues. Here the CDR3 reads CSARGRTYTEAFF. In DNA form, the CDR3 reads TGCAGTGCTAGGGGCCGGACGTACACTGAAGCTTTCTTT.

In DNA, the CDR3 is TGCGCCAGCAGCTTCCGGGACAGGGGTGTCCTTTACAATGAGCAGTTCTTC. Its translation is CASSFRDRGVLYNEQFF. The V and J genes are TRBV5-1 and TRBJ2-1; TRBD1 aligns across 10 bases. Trimming at V came to 2 bases and at J to 4 bases, leaving 9 bases not matched to a gene. CDR3 size: 17 residues. The germline V gene encodes CDR1 SGHRS and CDR2 YFSETQ.

The V and J genes are TRBV25-1 and TRBJ1-2; D remains ambiguous. V was trimmed by 11 bases and J by 5 bases, leaving 15 bases between them. The CDR3 is made up of 12 amino acids. Germline lookup yields CDR1 MGHDK and CDR2 SYGVNS. DNA of the CDR3: TGTGCCTCCCACACATCGCGGTATGGCTACACCTTC. It specifies CASHTSRYGYTF.

The rearrangement uses TRBV7-8 and TRBJ2-5, with 7 bases lining up with TRBD2. The CDR3 covers 16 residues. CDR1 and CDR2 from the germline V gene are SGHVS and FQNEAQ. J lost 1 base, V lost 5 bases, and 10 bases had no gene match. Here the CDR3 reads CASSLRLAEGQETQYF. DNA of the CDR3: TGTGCCAGCAGCCTCCGTCTAGCGGAGGGCCAAGAGACCCAGTACTTC.

CDR3 DNA: TGTGCCCACTCTCGGGGCGCGGGGGGCCCAGATACGCAGTATTTT. Translated, it gives CAHSRGAGGPDTQYF. This chain joins TRBV6-1 and TRBJ2-3, with 8 bases lining up with TRBD2. CDR3 size: 15 residues. J gave up 4 bases and V 11 bases, and 14 bases lay outside the gene matches. Germline lookup yields CDR1 MNHNS and CDR2 SASEGT.

The chain has TRBV6-2 or TRBV6-3 and TRBJ2-1; D unresolved. Germline CDR1 reads MNHEY; CDR2 reads SVGEGT. V dropped 7 bases and J dropped 5 bases, with 27 bases sitting between them. The CDR3 consists of 18 residues. The CDR3 nucleotides are TGTGCCAGCACTATTTTTCCAGAAATGGGCAGAGACGACAATGAGCAGTTCTTC. Its protein is CASTIFPEMGRDDNEQFF.

This clonotype has a count of ten or more. CDR3 in amino acids: CATSRRGEKGSAGELFF. DNA for the CDR3: TGTGCCACCAGCAGACGTGGTGAGAAAGGGTCGGCCGGGGAGCTGTTTTTT. The chain employs TRBV15 and TRBJ2-2; D unresolved. The CDR3 loop spans 17 amino acids. Trimming pared 2 bases from V and 6 bases from J, leaving 19 bases between. Germline V gene sequence: CDR1 LNHNV, CDR2 YYDKDF (reference sequence).

This clonotype was seen a handful of times. This chain links TRBV20-1 with TRBJ2-4, with TRBD1 matching 12 bases. CDR3 size: 17 residues. J lost 8 bases, V lost 5 bases, and 16 bases had no gene match. Germline values: CDR1 DFQATT, CDR2 SNEGSKA (reference sequence). In DNA, the CDR3 is TGCAGTGCTCAAAATACCCGGGACAGGGGGCGAAAAGACATTCAGTACTTC. Protein: CSAQNTRDRGRKDIQYF.

The chain couples TRBV7-7 to TRBJ1-4; TRBD1 might be the D (5 bases). The CDR3 has 17 residues. Germline loops: CDR1 SSHAT, CDR2 FNYEAQ (reference sequence). V lost 1 base and J 4 bases, leaving 16 bases between the germline ends. The CDR3 reads CASSLVTGSGDNEKLFF. CDR3 DNA: TGTGCCAGCAGCTTAGTAACCGGGTCGGGGGATAATGAAAAACTGTTTTTT.

This clonotype was detected only a few times. The rearrangement uses TRBV28 and TRBJ2-3; 9 positions agree with TRBD2. Germline V CDR1 and CDR2: MDHEN, SYDVKM. The CDR3 extends over 16 amino acids. Trimming took 8 bases from V and 2 from J; bases not matched to a gene: 11. This chain's CDR3 is CASSRGASGDTDTQYF. In DNA form, the CDR3 reads TGTGCCAGCTCAAGGGGGGCTAGCGGGGACACAGATACGCAGTATTTT.

The chain employs TRBV9 and TRBJ1-2, with D perhaps TRBD1 (6 bases). Trimming removed 0 bases at V and 4 bases at J, with 7 bases between. The CDR3 loop spans 13 amino acids. CDR1 is SGDLS and CDR2 is YYNGEE in the germline V gene. This CDR3 is CASSVGTAYGYTF. The CDR3 region has the DNA TGTGCCAGCAGCGTAGGGACAGCCTATGGCTACACCTTC.

This clonotype was detected only a few times. The chain has TRBV6-1 and TRBJ1-1; no definite D call. Trimming removed 8 bases from V and 5 bases from J, with 24 bases in between. The CDR3 is made up of 16 amino acids. CDR1 is MNHNS, CDR2 SASEGT, per germline. CDR3 residues: CASVKSPTGQTTEAFF. Written as DNA, the CDR3 is TGTGCCAGCGTCAAAAGTCCCACCGGCCAGACGACTGAAGCTTTCTTT.

There are a few counts of this clonotype. The genes are TRBV20-1 and TRBJ2-1; no definite D call. V was trimmed by 3 bases and J by 5 bases, leaving 8 bases between them. The CDR3 runs 12 residues. Germline CDR1 DFQATT, CDR2 SNEGSKA (reference sequence). The CDR3: CSASRPNNEQFF. CDR3 in DNA: TGCAGTGCTAGCAGGCCGAACAATGAGCAGTTCTTC.

This chain connects TRBV6-1 to TRBJ2-2; 10 bases fit TRBD2. In germline, CDR1 is MNHNS, CDR2 SASEGT. V lost 6 bases, J lost 4 bases, and 8 bases stayed unmatched. The CDR3 totals 16 residues. The CDR3 DNA reads as TGTGCCAGCAGCCGAGGCGCTAGCGGGGGCACCGGGGAGCTGTTTTTT. This gives the protein CASSRGASGGTGELFF.

The V gene is TRBV18, the J gene TRBJ2-7; 9 nucleotides align to TRBD1. V shed 2 bases and J 5 bases; nucleotides not matched to a gene: 7. The CDR3 sequence is 15 residues long. Germline V gives CDR1 KGHSH, CDR2 LQKENI. Here the CDR3 DNA reads TGTGCCAGCTCACCATTCGACAGGGGGATCGACGAGCAGTACTTC. Its translation: CASSPFDRGIDEQYF.

The CDR3 spells CASSPPGVGGSYNEQFF. Here the CDR3 DNA reads TGTGCCAGCAGCCCTCCAGGGGTTGGGGGGTCCTACAATGAGCAGTTCTTC. The genes are TRBV7-8 and TRBJ2-1, with D tentatively TRBD1 or TRBD2 (6 bases each). Trimming took 5 bases from V and 1 from J, leaving 18 bases between them. Germline-derived CDR1 and CDR2 are SGHVS and FQNEAQ. This CDR3 has 17 amino acids.